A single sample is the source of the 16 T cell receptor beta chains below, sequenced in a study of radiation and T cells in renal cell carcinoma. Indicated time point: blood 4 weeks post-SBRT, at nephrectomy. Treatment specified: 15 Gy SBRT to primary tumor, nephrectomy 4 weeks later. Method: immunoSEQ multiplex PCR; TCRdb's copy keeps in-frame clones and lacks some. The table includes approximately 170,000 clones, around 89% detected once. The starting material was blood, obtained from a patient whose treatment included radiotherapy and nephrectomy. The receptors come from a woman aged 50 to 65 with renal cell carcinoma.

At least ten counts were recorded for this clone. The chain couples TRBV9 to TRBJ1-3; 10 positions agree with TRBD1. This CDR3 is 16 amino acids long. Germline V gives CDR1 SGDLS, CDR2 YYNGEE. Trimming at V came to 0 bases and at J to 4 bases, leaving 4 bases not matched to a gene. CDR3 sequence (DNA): TGTGCCAGCAGCGTAGAAGCGGGACAGGGGGGAAACACCATATATTTT. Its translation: CASSVEAGQGGNTIYF.

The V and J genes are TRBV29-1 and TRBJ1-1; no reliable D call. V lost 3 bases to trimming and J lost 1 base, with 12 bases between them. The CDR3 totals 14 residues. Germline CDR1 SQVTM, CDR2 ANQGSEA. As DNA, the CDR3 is TGCAGCGTTGACATCGCAGGTACGAACACTGAAGCTTTCTTT. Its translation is CSVDIAGTNTEAFF.

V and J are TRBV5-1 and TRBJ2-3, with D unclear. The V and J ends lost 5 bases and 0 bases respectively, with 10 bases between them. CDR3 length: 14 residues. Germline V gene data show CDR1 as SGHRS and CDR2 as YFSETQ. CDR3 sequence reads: CASRTESSTDTQYF. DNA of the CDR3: TGCGCCAGCAGGACCGAGTCTAGCACAGATACGCAGTATTTT.

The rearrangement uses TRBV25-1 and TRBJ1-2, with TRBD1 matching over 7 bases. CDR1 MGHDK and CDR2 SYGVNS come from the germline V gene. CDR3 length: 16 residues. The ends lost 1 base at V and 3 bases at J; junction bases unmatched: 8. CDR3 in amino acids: CASSEWGQSSYYGYTF. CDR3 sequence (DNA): TGTGCCAGCAGTGAATGGGGACAGTCATCTTACTATGGCTACACCTTC.

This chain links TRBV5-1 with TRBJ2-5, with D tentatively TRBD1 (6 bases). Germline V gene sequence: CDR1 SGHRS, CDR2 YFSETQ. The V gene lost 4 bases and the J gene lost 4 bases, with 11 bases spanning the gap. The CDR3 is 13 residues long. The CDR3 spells CASSLTGVETQYF. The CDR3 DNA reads TGCGCCAGCAGCCTGACAGGAGTAGAGACCCAGTACTTC.

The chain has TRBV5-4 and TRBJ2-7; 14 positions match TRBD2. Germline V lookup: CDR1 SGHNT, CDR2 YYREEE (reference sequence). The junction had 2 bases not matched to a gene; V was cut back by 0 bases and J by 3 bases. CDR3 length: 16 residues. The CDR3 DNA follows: TGTGCCAGCAGCTTGGGACTAGCGGGGGGGGTCTACGAGCAGTACTTC. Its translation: CASSLGLAGGVYEQYF.

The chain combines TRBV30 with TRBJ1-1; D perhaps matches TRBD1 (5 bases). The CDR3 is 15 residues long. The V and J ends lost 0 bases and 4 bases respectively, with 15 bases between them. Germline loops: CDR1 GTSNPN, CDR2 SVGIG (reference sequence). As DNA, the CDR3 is TGTGCCTGGAGTGTACTAAACCAGGGTGGCACTGAAGCTTTCTTT. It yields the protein CAWSVLNQGGTEAFF. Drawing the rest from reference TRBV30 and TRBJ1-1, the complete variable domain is SQTIHQWPATLVQPVGSPLSLECTVEGTSNPNLYWYRQAAGRGLQLLFYSVGIGQISSEVPQNLSASRPQDRQFILSSKKLLLSDSGFYLCAWSVLNQGGTEAFFGQGTRLTVV.

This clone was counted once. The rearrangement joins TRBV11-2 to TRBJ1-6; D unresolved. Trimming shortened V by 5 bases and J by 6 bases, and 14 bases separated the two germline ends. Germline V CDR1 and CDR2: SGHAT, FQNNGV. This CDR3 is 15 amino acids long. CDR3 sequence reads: CASSLARTVNSPLHF. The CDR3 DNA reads TGTGCCAGCAGCCTCGCGCGGACGGTTAATTCACCCCTCCACTTT.

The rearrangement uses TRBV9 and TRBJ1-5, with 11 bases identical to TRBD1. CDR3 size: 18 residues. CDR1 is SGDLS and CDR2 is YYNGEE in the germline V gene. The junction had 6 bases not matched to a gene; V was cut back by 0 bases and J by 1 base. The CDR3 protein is CASSVGGQGGRSNQPQHF. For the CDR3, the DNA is TGTGCCAGCAGCGTAGGGGGACAGGGGGGACGGAGCAATCAGCCCCAGCATTTT.

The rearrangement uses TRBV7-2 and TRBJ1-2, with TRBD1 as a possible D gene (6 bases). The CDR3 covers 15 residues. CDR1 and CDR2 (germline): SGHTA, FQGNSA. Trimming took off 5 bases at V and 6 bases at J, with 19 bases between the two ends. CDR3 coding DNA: TGTGCCAGCAGCCAGGGTTGGGTGGAGGGGGATGGCTACACCTTC. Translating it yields CASSQGWVEGDGYTF.

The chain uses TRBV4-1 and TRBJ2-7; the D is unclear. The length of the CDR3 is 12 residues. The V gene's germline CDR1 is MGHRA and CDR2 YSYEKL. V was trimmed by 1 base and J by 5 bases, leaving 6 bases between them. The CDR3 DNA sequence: TGCGCCAGCAGCCAAGTCCGGGACGAGCAGTACTTC. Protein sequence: CASSQVRDEQYF.

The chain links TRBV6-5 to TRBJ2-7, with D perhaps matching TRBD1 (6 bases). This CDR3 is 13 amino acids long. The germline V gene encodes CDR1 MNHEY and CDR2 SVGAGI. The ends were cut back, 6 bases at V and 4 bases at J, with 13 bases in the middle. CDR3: CASRTPGEYEQYF. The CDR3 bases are TGTGCCAGCAGAACCCCAGGGGAGTACGAGCAGTACTTC.

Written as DNA, the CDR3 is TGCAGCGGCAGGAGCACAGATACGCAGTATTTT. This encodes CSGRSTDTQYF. This chain connects TRBV29-1 to TRBJ2-3; D remains ambiguous. Deletions cut 7 bases from V and 0 bases from J, with 5 bases between. CDR1 and CDR2 (germline): SQVTM, ANQGSEA. This CDR3 comprises 11 residues.

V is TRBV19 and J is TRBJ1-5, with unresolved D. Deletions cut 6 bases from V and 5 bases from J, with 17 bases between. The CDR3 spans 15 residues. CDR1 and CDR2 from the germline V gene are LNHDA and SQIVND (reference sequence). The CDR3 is CASRSALVSDQPQHF. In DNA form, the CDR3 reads TGTGCCAGTAGATCCGCCCTGGTTTCCGATCAGCCCCAGCATTTT.

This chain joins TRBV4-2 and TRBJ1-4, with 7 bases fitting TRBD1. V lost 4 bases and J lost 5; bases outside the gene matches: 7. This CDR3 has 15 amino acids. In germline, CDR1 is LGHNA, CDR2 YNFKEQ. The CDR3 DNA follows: TGTGCCAGCAGCCCACGGGACAGTAAAAATGAAAAACTGTTTTTT. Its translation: CASSPRDSKNEKLFF.

Written as DNA, the CDR3 is TGTGCCAGCAGCTATGGGGGCCTGGCCTCCGATTCACCCCTCCACTTT. This gives the protein CASSYGGLASDSPLHF. The chain couples TRBV7-9 to TRBJ1-6, with D perhaps TRBD1 (6 bases). Germline loops: CDR1 SEHNR, CDR2 FQNEAQ (reference sequence). CDR3 length: 16 residues. V lost 4 bases, J lost 8 bases, and 18 bases lay in between. Combining the CDR3 with reference TRBV7-9 and TRBJ1-6 gives the whole variable domain DTGVSQNPRHKITKRGQNVTFRCDPISEHNRLYWYRQTLGQGPEFLTYFQNEAQLEKSRLLSDRFSAERPKGSFSTLEIQRTEQGDSAMYLCASSYGGLASDSPLHFGNGTRLTVT.